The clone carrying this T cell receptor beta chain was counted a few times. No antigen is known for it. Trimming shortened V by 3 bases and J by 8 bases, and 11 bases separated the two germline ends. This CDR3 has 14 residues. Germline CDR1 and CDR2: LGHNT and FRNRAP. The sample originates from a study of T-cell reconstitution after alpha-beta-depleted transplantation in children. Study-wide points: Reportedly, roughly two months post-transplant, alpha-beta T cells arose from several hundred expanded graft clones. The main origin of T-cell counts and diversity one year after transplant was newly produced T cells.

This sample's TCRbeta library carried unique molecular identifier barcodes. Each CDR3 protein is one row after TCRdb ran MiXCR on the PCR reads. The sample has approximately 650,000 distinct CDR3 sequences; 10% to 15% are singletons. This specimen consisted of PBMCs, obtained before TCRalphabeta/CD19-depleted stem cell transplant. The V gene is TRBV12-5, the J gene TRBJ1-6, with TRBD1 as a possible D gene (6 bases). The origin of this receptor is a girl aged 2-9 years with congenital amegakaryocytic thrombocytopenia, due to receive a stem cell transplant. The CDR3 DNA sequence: TGTGCTAGTGGTTTTAGGACAGCGGATTCACCCCTCCACTTT. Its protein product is CASGFRTADSPLHF.